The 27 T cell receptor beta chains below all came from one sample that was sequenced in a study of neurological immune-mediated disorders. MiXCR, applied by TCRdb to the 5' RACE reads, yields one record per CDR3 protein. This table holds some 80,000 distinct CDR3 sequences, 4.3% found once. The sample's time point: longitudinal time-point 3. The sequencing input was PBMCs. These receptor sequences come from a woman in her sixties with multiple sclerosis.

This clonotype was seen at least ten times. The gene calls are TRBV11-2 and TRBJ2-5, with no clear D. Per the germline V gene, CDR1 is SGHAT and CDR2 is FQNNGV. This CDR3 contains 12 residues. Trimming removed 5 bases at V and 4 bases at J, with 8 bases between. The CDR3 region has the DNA TGTGCCAGCAGCCCGTCGGGAGAGACCCAGTACTTC. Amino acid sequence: CASSPSGETQYF.

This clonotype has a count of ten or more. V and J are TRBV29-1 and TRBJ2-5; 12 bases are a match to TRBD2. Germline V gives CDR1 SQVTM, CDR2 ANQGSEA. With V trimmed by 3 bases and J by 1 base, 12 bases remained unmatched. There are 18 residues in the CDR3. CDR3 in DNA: TGCAGCGTTGACTTCCGTACTAGCGGGGGGCGCGGCCAAGAGACCCAGTACTTC. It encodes CSVDFRTSGGRGQETQYF.

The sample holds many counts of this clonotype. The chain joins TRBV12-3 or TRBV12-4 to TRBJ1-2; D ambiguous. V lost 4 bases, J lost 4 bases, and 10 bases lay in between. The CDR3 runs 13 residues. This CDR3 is CASSSPPGYGYTF. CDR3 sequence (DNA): TGTGCCAGCAGTTCACCTCCGGGCTATGGCTACACCTTC.

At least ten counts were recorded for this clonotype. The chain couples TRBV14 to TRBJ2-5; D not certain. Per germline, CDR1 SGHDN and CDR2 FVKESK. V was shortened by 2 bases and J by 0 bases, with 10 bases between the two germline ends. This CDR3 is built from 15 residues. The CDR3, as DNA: TGTGCCAGCAGCCAATCTCTTTTCTACCAAGAGACCCAGTACTTC. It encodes CASSQSLFYQETQYF.

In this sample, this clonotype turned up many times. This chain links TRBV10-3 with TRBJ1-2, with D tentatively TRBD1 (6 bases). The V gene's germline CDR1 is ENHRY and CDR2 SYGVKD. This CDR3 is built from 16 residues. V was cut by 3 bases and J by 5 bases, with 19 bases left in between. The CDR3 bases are TGTGCCATCAGTGAAAGGTCGACAGGAGCTCTTTATGGCTACACCTTC. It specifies CAISERSTGALYGYTF.

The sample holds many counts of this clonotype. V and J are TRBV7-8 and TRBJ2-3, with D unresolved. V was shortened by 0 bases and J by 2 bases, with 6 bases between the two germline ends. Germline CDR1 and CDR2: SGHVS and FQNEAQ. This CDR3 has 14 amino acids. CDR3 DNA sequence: TGTGCCAGCAGCTTAGCGGAAGCCACAGATACGCAGTATTTT. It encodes CASSLAEATDTQYF.

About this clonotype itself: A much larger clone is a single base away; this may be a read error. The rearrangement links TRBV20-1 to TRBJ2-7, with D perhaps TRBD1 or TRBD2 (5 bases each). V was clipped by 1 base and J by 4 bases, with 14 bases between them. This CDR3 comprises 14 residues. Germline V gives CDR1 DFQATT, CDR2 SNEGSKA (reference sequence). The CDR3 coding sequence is TGCAGTGCTAGAGGAGGATACGGGGCTTACGAGCAGTACTTC. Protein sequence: CSARGGYGAYEQYF.

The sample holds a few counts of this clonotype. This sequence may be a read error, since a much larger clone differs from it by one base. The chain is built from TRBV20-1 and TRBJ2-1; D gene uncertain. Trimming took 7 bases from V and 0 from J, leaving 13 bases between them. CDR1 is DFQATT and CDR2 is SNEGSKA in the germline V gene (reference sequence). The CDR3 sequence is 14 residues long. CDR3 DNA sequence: TGCAGTGTCATACGGGTAAGCTCCTACAATGAGCAGTTCTTC. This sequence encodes CSVIRVSSYNEQFF.

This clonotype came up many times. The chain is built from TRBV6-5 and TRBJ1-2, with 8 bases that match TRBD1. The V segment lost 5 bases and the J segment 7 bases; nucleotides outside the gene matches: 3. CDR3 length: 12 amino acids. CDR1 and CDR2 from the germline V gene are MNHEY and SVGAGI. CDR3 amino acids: CASSRQGFGYTF. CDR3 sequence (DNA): TGTGCCAGCAGTCGACAGGGGTTTGGCTACACCTTC.

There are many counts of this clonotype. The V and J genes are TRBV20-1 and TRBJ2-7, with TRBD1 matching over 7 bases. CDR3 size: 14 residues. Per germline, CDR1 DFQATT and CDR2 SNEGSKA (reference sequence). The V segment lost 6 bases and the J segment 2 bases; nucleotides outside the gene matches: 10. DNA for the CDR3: TGCAGTGCACCACAGGGGACGAGGACCTACGAGCAGTACTTC. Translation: CSAPQGTRTYEQYF.

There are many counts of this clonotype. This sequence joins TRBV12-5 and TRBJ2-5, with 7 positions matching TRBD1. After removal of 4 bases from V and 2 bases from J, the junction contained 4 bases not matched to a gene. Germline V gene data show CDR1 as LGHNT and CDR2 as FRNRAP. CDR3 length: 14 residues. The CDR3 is CASGSGTEQETQYF. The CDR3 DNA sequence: TGTGCTAGTGGTTCCGGGACAGAACAAGAGACCCAGTACTTC.

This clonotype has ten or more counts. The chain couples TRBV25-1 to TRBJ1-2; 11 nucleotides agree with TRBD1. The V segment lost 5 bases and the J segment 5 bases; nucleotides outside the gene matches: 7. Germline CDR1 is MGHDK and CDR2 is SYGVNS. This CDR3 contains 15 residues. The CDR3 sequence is CASSRPGQGGYGYTF. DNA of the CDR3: TGTGCCAGCAGTAGGCCGGGACAGGGGGGATATGGCTACACCTTC.

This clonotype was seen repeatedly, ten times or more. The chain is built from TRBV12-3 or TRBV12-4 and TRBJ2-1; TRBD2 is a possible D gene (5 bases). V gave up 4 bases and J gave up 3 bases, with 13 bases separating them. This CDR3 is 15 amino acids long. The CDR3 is CASSSGLTGYNEQFF. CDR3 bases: TGTGCCAGCAGTTCCGGACTTACCGGCTACAATGAGCAGTTCTTC.

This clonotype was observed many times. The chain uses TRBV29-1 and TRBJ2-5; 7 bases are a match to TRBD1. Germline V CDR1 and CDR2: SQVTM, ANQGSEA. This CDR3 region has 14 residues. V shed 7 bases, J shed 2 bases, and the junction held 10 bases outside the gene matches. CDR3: CSASVGQMQETQYF. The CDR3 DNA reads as TGCAGCGCTTCTGTGGGACAGATGCAAGAGACCCAGTACTTC.

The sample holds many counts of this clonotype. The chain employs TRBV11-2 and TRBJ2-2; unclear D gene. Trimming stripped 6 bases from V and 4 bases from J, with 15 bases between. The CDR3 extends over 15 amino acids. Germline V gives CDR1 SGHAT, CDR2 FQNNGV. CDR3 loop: CASSHYLIGTGELFF. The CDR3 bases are TGTGCCAGCAGTCATTATTTGATAGGCACCGGGGAGCTGTTTTTT.

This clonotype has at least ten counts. CDR3 amino acids: CASSYSGQSEAFF. Here the CDR3 DNA reads TGTGCCAGCAGTTACTCGGGGCAGTCTGAAGCTTTCTTT. This chain connects TRBV6-6 to TRBJ1-1, with D possibly being TRBD1 (5 bases). V lost 0 bases and J 6 bases, leaving 8 bases between the germline ends. This CDR3 has 13 residues. Germline CDR1 and CDR2: MNHNY and SVGAGI (reference sequence).

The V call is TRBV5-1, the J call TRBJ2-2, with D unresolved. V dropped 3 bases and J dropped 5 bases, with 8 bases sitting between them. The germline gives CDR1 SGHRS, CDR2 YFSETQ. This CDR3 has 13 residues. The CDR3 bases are TGCGCCAGCAGCTCATTTTCTACCGGGGAGCTGTTTTTT. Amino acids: CASSSFSTGELFF.

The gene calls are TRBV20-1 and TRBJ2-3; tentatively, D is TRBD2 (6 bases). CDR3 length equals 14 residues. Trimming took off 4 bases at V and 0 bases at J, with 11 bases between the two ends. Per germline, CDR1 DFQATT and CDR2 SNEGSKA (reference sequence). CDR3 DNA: TGCAGTGCTATCGGGAGCGGGAGCACAGATACGCAGTATTTT. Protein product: CSAIGSGSTDTQYF.

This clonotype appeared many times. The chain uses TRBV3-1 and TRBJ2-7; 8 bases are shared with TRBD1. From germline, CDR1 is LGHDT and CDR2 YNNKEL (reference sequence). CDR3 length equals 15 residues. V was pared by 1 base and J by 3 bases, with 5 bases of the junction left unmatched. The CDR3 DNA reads TGTGCCAGCAGCCAAGCCCCAGGGGGCAACTACGAGCAGTACTTC. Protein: CASSQAPGGNYEQYF.

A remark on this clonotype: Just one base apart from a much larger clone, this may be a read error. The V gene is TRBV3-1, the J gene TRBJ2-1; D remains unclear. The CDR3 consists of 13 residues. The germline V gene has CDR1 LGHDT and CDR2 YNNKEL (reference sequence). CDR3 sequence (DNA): TGTGCCAGCGGCCAAAGAGTGGCAAATGAGCAGTTCTTC. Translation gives CASGQRVANEQFF.

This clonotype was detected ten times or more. The CDR3 DNA reads TGCGCCAGCAGCCCAGGGGGCACCGGGGAGCTGTTTTTT. Translated: CASSPGGTGELFF. The chain uses TRBV5-1 and TRBJ2-2; TRBD1 matches at 7 bases. CDR1 and CDR2 (germline): SGHRS, YFSETQ. The CDR3 is made up of 13 amino acids. Germline trimming cut 4 bases from V and 4 bases from J; bases unmatched to any gene: 1.

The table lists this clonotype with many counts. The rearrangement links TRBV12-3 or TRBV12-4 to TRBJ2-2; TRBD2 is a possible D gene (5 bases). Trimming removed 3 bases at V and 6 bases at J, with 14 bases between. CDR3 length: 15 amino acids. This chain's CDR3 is CASSFYRGLAGELFF. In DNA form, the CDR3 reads TGTGCCAGCAGTTTTTATCGGGGATTGGCCGGGGAGCTGTTTTTT.

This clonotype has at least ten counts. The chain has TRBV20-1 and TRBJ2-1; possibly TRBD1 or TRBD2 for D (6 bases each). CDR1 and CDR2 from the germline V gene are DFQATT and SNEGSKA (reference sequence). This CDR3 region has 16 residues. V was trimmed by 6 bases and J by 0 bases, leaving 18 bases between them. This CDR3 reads CSARGAEGSSYNEQFF. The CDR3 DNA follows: TGCAGTGCGAGGGGGGCAGAGGGCTCCTCCTACAATGAGCAGTTCTTC.

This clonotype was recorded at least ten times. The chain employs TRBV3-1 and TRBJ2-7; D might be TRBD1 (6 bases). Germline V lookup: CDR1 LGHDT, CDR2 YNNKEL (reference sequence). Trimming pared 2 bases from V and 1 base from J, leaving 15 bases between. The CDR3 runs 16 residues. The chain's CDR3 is CASSQLLGRGSYEQYF. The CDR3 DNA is TGTGCCAGCAGCCAATTACTGGGCAGGGGTTCCTACGAGCAGTACTTC.

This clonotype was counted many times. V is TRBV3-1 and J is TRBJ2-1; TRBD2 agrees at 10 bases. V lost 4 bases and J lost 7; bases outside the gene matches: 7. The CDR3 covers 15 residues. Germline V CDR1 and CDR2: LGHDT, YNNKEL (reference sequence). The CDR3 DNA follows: TGTGCCAGCAGCCTCAGCGGGGGGGTAGGGAATGAGCAGTTCTTC. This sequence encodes CASSLSGGVGNEQFF.

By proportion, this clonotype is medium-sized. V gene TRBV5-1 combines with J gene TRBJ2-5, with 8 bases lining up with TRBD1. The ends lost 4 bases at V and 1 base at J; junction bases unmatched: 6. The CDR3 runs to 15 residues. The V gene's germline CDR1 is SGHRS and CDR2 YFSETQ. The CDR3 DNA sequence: TGCGCCAGCAGCCGCTCCGGACAGGGCCAAGAGACCCAGTACTTC. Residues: CASSRSGQGQETQYF.

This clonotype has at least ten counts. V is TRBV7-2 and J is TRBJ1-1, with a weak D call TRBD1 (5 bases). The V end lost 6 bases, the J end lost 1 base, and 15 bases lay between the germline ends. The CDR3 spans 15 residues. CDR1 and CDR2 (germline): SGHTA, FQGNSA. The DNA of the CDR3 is TGTGCCAGCAGGTTTTACCAGGGTTGGAACACTGAAGCTTTCTTT. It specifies CASRFYQGWNTEAFF.